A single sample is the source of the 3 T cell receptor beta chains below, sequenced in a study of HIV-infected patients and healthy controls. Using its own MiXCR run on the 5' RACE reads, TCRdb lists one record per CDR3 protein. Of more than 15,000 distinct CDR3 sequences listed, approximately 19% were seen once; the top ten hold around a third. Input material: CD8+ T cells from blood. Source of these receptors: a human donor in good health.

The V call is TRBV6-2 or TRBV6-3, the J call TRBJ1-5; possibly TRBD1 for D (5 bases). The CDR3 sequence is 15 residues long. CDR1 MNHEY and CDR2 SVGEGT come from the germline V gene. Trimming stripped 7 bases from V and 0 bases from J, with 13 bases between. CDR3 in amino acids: CASTLTVPSNQPQHF. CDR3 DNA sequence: TGTGCCAGCACCCTGACAGTTCCTAGCAATCAGCCCCAGCATTTT.

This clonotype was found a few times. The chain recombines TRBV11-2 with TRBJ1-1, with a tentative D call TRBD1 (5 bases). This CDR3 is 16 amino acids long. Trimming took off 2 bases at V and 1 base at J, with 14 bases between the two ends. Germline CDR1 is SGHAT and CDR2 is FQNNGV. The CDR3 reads CASSLPQGIANTEAFF. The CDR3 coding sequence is TGTGCCAGCAGCTTACCGCAGGGCATTGCGAACACTGAAGCTTTCTTT.

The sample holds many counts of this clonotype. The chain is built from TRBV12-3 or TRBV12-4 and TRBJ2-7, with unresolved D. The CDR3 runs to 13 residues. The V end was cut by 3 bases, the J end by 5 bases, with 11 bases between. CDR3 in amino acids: CASSFSGYNEQYF. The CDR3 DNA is TGTGCCAGCAGTTTCTCAGGATACAACGAGCAGTACTTC.